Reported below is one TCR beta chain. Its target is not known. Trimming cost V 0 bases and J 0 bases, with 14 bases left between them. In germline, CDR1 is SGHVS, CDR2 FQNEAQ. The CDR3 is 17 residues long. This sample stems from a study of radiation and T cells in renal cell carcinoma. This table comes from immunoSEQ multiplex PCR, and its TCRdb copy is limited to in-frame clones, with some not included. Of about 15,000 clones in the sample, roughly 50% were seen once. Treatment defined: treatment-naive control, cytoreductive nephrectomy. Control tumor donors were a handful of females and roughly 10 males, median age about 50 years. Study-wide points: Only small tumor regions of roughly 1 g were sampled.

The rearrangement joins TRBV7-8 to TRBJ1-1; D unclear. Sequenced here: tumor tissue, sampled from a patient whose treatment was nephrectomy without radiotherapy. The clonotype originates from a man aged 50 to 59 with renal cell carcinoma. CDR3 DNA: TGTGCCAGCAGCTTAGCCCACACGGAAACTATGAACACTGAAGCTTTCTTT. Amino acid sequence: CASSLAHTETMNTEAFF.